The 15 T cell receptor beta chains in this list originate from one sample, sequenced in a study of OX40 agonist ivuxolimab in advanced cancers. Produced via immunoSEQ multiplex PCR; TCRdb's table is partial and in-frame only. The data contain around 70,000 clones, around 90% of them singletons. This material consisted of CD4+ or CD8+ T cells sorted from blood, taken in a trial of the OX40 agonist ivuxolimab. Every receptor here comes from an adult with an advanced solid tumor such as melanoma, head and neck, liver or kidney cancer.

CDR3 sequence reads: CASSLSVARNTEAFF. The DNA for the CDR3 is TGTGCCAGCAGTTTATCGGTGGCGAGGAACACTGAAGCTTTCTTT. This chain connects TRBV27 to TRBJ1-1; no definite D call. V lost 0 bases and J 1 base, leaving 9 bases between the germline ends. This CDR3 has 15 amino acids. Germline V gene sequence: CDR1 MNHEY, CDR2 SMNVEV (reference sequence).

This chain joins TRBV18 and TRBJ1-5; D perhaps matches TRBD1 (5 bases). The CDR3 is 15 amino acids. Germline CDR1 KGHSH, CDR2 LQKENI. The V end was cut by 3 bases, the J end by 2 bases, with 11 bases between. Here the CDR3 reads CASSPTGDGNQPQHF. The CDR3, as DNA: TGTGCCAGCTCACCCACGGGGGACGGCAATCAGCCCCAGCATTTT.

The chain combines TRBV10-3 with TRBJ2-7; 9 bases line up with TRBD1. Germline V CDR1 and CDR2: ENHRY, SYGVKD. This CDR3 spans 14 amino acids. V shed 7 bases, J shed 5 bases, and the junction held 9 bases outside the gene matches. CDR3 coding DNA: TGTGCCATCACCCCGGGACAGGGTTATGACGAGCAGTACTTC. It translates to CAITPGQGYDEQYF.

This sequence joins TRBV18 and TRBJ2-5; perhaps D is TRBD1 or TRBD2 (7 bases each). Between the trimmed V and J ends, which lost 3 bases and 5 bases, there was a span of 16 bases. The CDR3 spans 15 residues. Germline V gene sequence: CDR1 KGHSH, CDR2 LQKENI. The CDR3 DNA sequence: TGTGCCAGCTCACCCCAGGGGGGGCCCCGGGAGACCCAGTACTTC. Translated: CASSPQGGPRETQYF.

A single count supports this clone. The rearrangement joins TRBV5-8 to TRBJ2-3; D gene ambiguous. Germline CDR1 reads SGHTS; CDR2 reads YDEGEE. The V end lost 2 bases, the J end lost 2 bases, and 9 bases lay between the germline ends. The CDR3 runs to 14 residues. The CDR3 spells CASSFGQNTDTQYF. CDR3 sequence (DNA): TGTGCCAGCAGCTTCGGCCAGAACACAGATACGCAGTATTTT.

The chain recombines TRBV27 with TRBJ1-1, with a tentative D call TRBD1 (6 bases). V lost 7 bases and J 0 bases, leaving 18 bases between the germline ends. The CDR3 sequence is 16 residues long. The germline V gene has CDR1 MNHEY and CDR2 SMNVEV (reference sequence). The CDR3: CASTPIGQSMNTEAFF. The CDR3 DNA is TGTGCCAGCACCCCGATCGGACAGTCTATGAACACTGAAGCTTTCTTT.

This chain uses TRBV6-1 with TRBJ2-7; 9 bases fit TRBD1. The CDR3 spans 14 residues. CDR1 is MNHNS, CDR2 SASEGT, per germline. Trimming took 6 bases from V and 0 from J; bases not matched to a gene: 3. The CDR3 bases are TGTGCCAGCAGCAGGACAGGGGACTCCTACGAGCAGTACTTC. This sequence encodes CASSRTGDSYEQYF.

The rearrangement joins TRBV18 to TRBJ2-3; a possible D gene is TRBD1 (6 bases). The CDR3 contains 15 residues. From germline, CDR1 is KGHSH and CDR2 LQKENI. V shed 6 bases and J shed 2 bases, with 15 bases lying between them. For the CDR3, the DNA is TGTGCCAGCTCCCCCAGGGGAATTACCACAGATACGCAGTATTTT. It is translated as CASSPRGITTDTQYF.

CDR3 protein: CASSLGRHSYNEQFF. CDR3 DNA sequence: TGTGCCAGCAGCTTGGGACGGCACTCCTACAATGAGCAGTTCTTC. This sequence joins TRBV5-4 and TRBJ2-1; unclear D gene. The CDR3 is 15 residues long. The germline CDR1 and CDR2 sequences are SGHNT and YYREEE (reference sequence). Trimming took off 0 bases at V and 0 bases at J, with 7 bases between the two ends. Based on the CDR3 plus reference TRBV5-4 and TRBJ2-1, the full variable domain is ETGVTQSPTHLIKTRGQQVTLRCSSQSGHNTVSWYQQALGQGPQFIFQYYREEENGRGNFPPRFSGLQFPNYSSELNVNALELDDSALYLCASSLGRHSYNEQFFGPGTRLTVL.

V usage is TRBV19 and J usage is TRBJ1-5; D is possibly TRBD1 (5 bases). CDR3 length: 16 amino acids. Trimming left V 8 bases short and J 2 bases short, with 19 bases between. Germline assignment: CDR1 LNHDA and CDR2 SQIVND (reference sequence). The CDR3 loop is CASGVELGDGNQPQHF. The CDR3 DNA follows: TGTGCCAGTGGGGTGGAATTAGGGGATGGCAATCAGCCCCAGCATTTT.

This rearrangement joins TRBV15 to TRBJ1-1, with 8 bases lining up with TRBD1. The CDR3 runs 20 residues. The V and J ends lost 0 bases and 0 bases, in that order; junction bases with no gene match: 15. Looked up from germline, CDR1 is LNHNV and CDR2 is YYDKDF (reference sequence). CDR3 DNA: TGTGCCACCAGCAGAGACCCATACCAAGACAGGGGACTAATGAACACTGAAGCTTTCTTT. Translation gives CATSRDPYQDRGLMNTEAFF.

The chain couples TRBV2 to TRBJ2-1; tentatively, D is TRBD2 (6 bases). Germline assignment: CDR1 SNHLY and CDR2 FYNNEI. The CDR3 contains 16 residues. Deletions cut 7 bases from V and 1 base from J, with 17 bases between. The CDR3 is CASIGGGSRSYNEQFF. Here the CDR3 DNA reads TGTGCCAGCATCGGAGGAGGGAGTAGATCCTACAATGAGCAGTTCTTC.

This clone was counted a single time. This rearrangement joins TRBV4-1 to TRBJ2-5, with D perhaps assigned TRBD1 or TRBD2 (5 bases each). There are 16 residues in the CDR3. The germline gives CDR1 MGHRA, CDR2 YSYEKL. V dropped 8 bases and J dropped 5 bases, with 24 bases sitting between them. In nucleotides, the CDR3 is TGCGCCAGCTCCGAAATGGGGCAGGGAGACGGCGAGACCCAGTACTTC. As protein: CASSEMGQGDGETQYF.

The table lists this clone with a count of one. The CDR3 nucleotides are TGTGCCAGCAGCTTGGGCCAGGGAAGTCGAGACACCATATATTTT. Its translation is CASSLGQGSRDTIYF. V and J are TRBV5-4 and TRBJ1-3; tentative D call: TRBD1 (5 bases). The CDR3 runs to 15 residues. V was clipped by 0 bases and J by 8 bases, with 15 bases between them. Germline V gene sequence: CDR1 SGHNT, CDR2 YYREEE (reference sequence). The variable domain in full, with the rest retrieved from reference TRBV5-4 and TRBJ1-3, is ETGVTQSPTHLIKTRGQQVTLRCSSQSGHNTVSWYQQALGQGPQFIFQYYREEENGRGNFPPRFSGLQFPNYSSELNVNALELDDSALYLCASSLGQGSRDTIYFGEGSWLTVV.

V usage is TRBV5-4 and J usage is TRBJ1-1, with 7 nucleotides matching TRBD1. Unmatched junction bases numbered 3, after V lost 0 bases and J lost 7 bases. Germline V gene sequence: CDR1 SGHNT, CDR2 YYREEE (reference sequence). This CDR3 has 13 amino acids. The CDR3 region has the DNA TGTGCCAGCAGCTTGGGTCAGGGGGTTGAAGCTTTCTTT. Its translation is CASSLGQGVEAFF.